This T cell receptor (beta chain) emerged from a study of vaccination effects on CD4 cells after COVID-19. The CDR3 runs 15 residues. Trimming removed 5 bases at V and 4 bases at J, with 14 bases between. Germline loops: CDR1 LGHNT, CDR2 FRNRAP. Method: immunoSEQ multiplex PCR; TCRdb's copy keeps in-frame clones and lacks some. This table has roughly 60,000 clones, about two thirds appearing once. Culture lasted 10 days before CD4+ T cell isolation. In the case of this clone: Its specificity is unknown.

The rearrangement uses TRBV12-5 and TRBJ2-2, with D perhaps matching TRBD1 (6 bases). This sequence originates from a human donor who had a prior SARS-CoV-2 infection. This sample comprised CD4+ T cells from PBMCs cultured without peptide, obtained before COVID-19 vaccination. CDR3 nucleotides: TGTGCTAGTGGTAAACAGGGTCCCGGCACCGGGGAGCTGTTTTTT. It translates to CASGKQGPGTGELFF.